One T cell receptor (beta chain) is described in this entry. The CDR3 totals 14 residues. The germline V gene encodes CDR1 SQVTM and CDR2 ANQGSEA. Germline trimming cut 6 bases from V and 7 bases from J; bases unmatched to any gene: 14. This entry comes from a study of blood T cell repertoires in COVID-19. Study as a whole: COVID-19 samples from acute and convalescent phases originated in the United States, Italy and Spain. Nucleic acid was either cDNA or gDNA, and it came from T cells, B-cell-depleted T cells, or PBMCs.

As originally analysed: Amplification of reference gene primers provided the estimated nucleated cell counts. Only in-frame clones appear in the TCRdb table, and some are missing; sequencing was by immunoSEQ multiplex PCR. From that table come the V and J calls and clone size; the DNA was used to work out D and trimming. Of some 300,000 clones listed, 85% to 90% are singletons. The chain employs TRBV29-1 and TRBJ2-7; 8 bases are a match to TRBD1. Specimen: peripheral blood. The receptor was derived from a man in his 70s with acute or convalescent COVID-19. This chain's CDR3 is CSVGGQGVSREQYF. The CDR3 region has the DNA TGCAGCGTGGGAGGACAGGGTGTCTCTAGGGAGCAGTACTTC.